This paragraph reports one T cell receptor beta chain. Its antigen target is currently unknown. No base-level quality is on record; no much larger clone is a single base apart. Library prep was done by the immunoSEQ multiplex PCR assay. TCRdb retrieved this table from immuneACCESS and kept in-frame rearrangements only. Not all clones are present; in checked studies, unresolved V genes account for under half, and no reason is known for the remainder. Counted in this sample were roughly 10,000 clones; approximately 69% of them appeared once. Jointly, the top ten make up around 35% of the sample. Repertoires were sampled repeatedly over the course of chemoradiotherapy, so clonal expansion could be followed in the tumor microenvironment. This sample stems from a study of chemoradiotherapy in HPV16-positive cancers (dated by TCRdb to between 2021 and 2024). Looking at the study overall: Candidate HPV-specific T-cell clones and common TCR motifs were defined by functional T-cell assays performed on cells from a couple of HPV16-positive patients. The study set out to ask whether T-cell immunity against the HPV oncoproteins E6 and E7 changes over the course of chemoradiotherapy and whether that immunity affects survival. The candidate HPV-specific TCRs and motifs were then tracked in TCR repertoires from over 85 patients with HPV-related cancers.

Results the study describes overall, beyond this receptor: Expansion of candidate HPV-specific clones and E7-related TCR motifs was observed in the tumor microenvironment during treatment, whereas no such expansion was observed for non-HPV-specific T cells. The functional definition of HPV-specific T cells came from only a couple of HPV16-positive patients, and the survival association was reported for HPV16-positive patients. In HPV16-positive patients, expansion of HPV-responsive T cells during chemoradiotherapy was found to be associated with improved recurrence-free survival.

This sample was obtained from a patient who underwent chemoradiotherapy. This receptor was identified in a human donor with HPV-associated anogenital cancer.

This receptor carries the CDR3 CASSLGGGYQPQHF. The nucleotide sequence reads TGTGCCAGCAGCTTAGGGGGGGGTTATCAGCCCCAGCATTTT. The V and J genes are TRBV7-2 and TRBJ1-5; possibly the D gene is TRBD1, per 5 matching bases. CDR1 SGHTA and CDR2 FQGNSA are derived from the germline V gene. V drops 1 base and J drops 5 bases, leaving 9 bases in between. From the cysteine up to the phenylalanine, the CDR3 has a length of 14 residues. Only the CDR3 DNA is retained, 42 bases long and in frame from the first base.